What follows are 28 T cell receptor beta chains derived from one specimen sequenced in a study of T cell repertoires in cytomegalovirus infection. These receptors' targets are unknown. MiXCR, run by TCRdb on the reads, gives a single entry per CDR3 protein. The sample lists about a million distinct CDR3 sequences, about 33% occurring once. The specimen was cultured CD8+ T cells from PBMCs, collected from culture after CMV antigen stimulation. The source is a human donor in good health (CMV status not recorded). Some clones in this sample may be carry-over from other donors' samples.

The chain has TRBV7-8 and TRBJ1-1; weak D call: TRBD1 (6 bases). The CDR3 runs to 15 residues. Trimming pared 0 bases from V and 6 bases from J, leaving 14 bases between. The germline V gene encodes CDR1 SGHVS and CDR2 FQNEAQ. The CDR3 DNA reads as TGTGCCAGCAGCTTAGCGAGCAGGGGTGGGTCTGAAGCTTTCTTT. Protein: CASSLASRGGSEAFF.

Many counts were recorded for this clonotype. The gene calls are TRBV7-6 and TRBJ2-3; D perhaps matches TRBD2 (6 bases). Germline V gene sequence: CDR1 SGHVS, CDR2 FNYEAQ. The CDR3 consists of 16 residues. V shed 5 bases and J shed 0 bases, with 15 bases lying between them. The CDR3 protein is CASSARTGVSTDTQYF. The CDR3 DNA reads as TGTGCCAGCAGCGCCCGGACGGGGGTGAGCACAGATACGCAGTATTTT.

The genes are TRBV19 and TRBJ1-5; 7 nucleotides line up with TRBD1. The CDR3 loop spans 15 amino acids. Germline CDR1 and CDR2: LNHDA and SQIVND (reference sequence). V lost 8 bases and J lost 9; bases outside the gene matches: 16. CDR3 nucleotides: TGTGCCAGTCCGGGTACAGGGGTTCGAAAACGGCCCCAGCATTTT. Translating gives CASPGTGVRKRPQHF.

CDR3 coding DNA: TGTGTCCCCTCGGAATTAGAATGGCCCCCCAATGAGCAGTTCTTC. Residues: CVPSELEWPPNEQFF. This sequence joins TRBV7-9 and TRBJ2-1, with D unresolved. CDR3 length equals 15 residues. From germline, CDR1 is SEHNR and CDR2 FQNEAQ (reference sequence).

This clonotype has more than one count but fewer than ten. The chain recombines TRBV9 with TRBJ2-1; D gene ambiguous. Germline assignment: CDR1 SGDLS and CDR2 YYNGEE. CDR3 length equals 9 residues. Trimming shortened V by 7 bases and J by 9 bases, and 5 bases separated the two germline ends. The DNA of the CDR3 is TGTGCCAGCGGATTTGAGCAGTTCTTC. Translated, it gives CASGFEQFF. The variable domain in full, completed from reference TRBV9 and TRBJ2-1, reads DSGVTQTPKHLITATGQRVTLRCSPRSGDLSVYWYQQSLDQGLQFLIQYYNGEERAKGNILERFSAQQFPDLHSELNLSSLELGDSALYFCASGFEQFFGPGTRLTVL.

This sequence joins TRBV9 and TRBJ2-3, with TRBD2 matching 7 bases. Germline assignment: CDR1 SGDLS and CDR2 YYNGEE. With V trimmed by 0 bases and J by 2 bases, 3 bases remained unmatched. CDR3 length: 15 amino acids. CDR3 sequence: CASSVDGGYTDTQYF. DNA for the CDR3: TGTGCCAGCAGCGTAGACGGGGGGTACACAGATACGCAGTATTTT.

The rearrangement uses TRBV28 and TRBJ2-1, with D maybe TRBD1 (6 bases). Germline V lookup: CDR1 MDHEN, CDR2 SYDVKM. Trimming cost V 4 bases and J 0 bases, with 19 bases left between them. The CDR3 consists of 18 residues. The CDR3 DNA reads TGTGCCAGCAGTTCCGACAGGATTAGATATAGCTCCTACAATGAGCAGTTCTTC. Amino acids: CASSSDRIRYSSYNEQFF. The full variable domain, completed using reference TRBV28 and TRBJ2-1, is DVKVTQSSRYLVKRTGEKVFLECVQDMDHENMFWYRQDPGLGLRLIYFSYDVKMKEKGDIPEGYSVSREKKERFSLILESASTNQTSMYLCASSSDRIRYSSYNEQFFGPGTRLTVL.

Concerning this clonotype: Given the absence of the conserved phenylalanine or tryptophan at the CDR3 end, a read error is likely. The chain has TRBV7-2 and TRBJ1-1; D is undetermined. CDR3 size: 17 residues. Germline V lookup: CDR1 SGHTA, CDR2 FQGNSA. The V end lost 5 bases, the J end lost 4 bases, and 23 bases lay between the germline ends. The CDR3 loop reads CASSPTGPVKGRTEAFS. The CDR3 DNA sequence: TGTGCCAGCAGCCCCACGGGCCCAGTAAAAGGACGCACTGAAGCTTTCTCT.

This chain joins TRBV12-3 or TRBV12-4 and TRBJ1-6; 8 bases map to TRBD1. This CDR3 contains 14 residues. V shed 7 bases and J 4 bases; nucleotides not matched to a gene: 3. The CDR3 DNA reads as TGTGCCAGCAAGACAGGGGATTATAATTCACCCCTCCACTTT. It specifies CASKTGDYNSPLHF.

This chain joins TRBV5-1 and TRBJ2-2; 7 bases agree with TRBD2. The J segment lost 4 bases and the V segment lost 4 bases, leaving 10 bases of the junction unmatched. The CDR3 is 16 residues long. CDR1 and CDR2 (germline): SGHRS, YFSETQ. In DNA form, the CDR3 reads TGCGCCAGCAGCGCCATCGGCAGGGAGGGCACCGGGGAGCTGTTTTTT. Protein sequence: CASSAIGREGTGELFF. The variable domain in full, completed from reference TRBV5-1 and TRBJ2-2, reads KAGVTQTPRYLIKTRGQQVTLSCSPISGHRSVSWYQQTPGQGLQFLFEYFSETQRNKGNFPGRFSGRQFSNSRSEMNVSTLELGDSALYLCASSAIGREGTGELFFGEGSRLTVL.

V and J are TRBV2 and TRBJ2-2; D remains unclear. V was clipped by 7 bases and J by 2 bases, with 5 bases between them. The germline V gene has CDR1 SNHLY and CDR2 FYNNEI. This CDR3 is built from 12 residues. CDR3 coding DNA: TGTGCCAGCAATGGAAACACCGGGGAGCTGTTTTTT. Protein product: CASNGNTGELFF. The full variable domain, its missing parts supplied by reference TRBV2 and TRBJ2-2, is EPEVTQTPSHQVTQMGQEVILRCVPISNHLYFYWYRQILGQKVEFLVSFYNNEISEKSEIFDDQFSVERPDGSNFTLKIRSTKLEDSAMYFCASNGNTGELFFGEGSRLTVL.

This clonotype has only a few counts. The chain links TRBV19 to TRBJ1-2; 9 bases are shared with TRBD1. Germline V gene sequence: CDR1 LNHDA, CDR2 SQIVND (reference sequence). After removal of 6 bases from V and 4 bases from J, the junction contained 6 bases not matched to a gene. The CDR3 contains 14 residues. In DNA form, the CDR3 reads TGTGCCAGTAGGCTACAGGGGGCGGGCTATGGCTACACCTTC. It codes for CASRLQGAGYGYTF. The complete variable domain, with remaining parts taken from reference TRBV19 and TRBJ1-2, reads DGGITQSPKYLFRKEGQNVTLSCEQNLNHDAMYWYRQDPGQGLRLIYYSQIVNDFQKGDIAEGYSVSREKKESFPLTVTSAQKNPTAFYLCASRLQGAGYGYTFGSGTRLTVV.

With respect to this clonotype: Since the CDR3 does not end with the conserved phenylalanine or tryptophan, this likely comes from a read error. The chain combines TRBV27 with TRBJ2-1; 9 bases map to TRBD2. After removal of 3 bases from V and 4 bases from J, the junction contained 4 bases not matched to a gene. Germline CDR1 MNHEY, CDR2 SMNVEV (reference sequence). This CDR3 is built from 15 residues. As DNA, the CDR3 is TGTGCCAGCAGTTTGGGTAGCGGGGGTTACAATGAGCAGTTCTTA. Its translation is CASSLGSGGYNEQFL.

The J gene is TRBJ2-7, the V gene TRBV6-1; D may be TRBD1 (5 bases). Trimming took off 6 bases at V and 3 bases at J, with 12 bases between the two ends. The CDR3 is made up of 13 amino acids. Germline CDR1 is MNHNS and CDR2 is SASEGT. CDR3 in amino acids: CASSLTEYYEQYV. The CDR3 DNA sequence: TGTGCCAGCAGCCTGACAGAATACTACGAGCAGTACGTC.

This clonotype was detected a few times. This chain uses TRBV7-2 with TRBJ2-3; 8 positions agree with TRBD2. Trimming at V came to 7 bases and at J to 4 bases, leaving 7 bases not matched to a gene. Germline V gene lookup returns CDR1 SGHTA and CDR2 FQGNSA. The CDR3 is made up of 14 amino acids. The CDR3 DNA is TGTGCCAGCACGGGGGGGAGAGGGGCAGATACGCAGTATTTT. Its translation: CASTGGRGADTQYF.

V and J are TRBV18 and TRBJ2-7; D gene uncertain. Trimming removed 2 bases at V and 4 bases at J, with 6 bases between. The CDR3 has 12 amino acids. CDR1 and CDR2 from the germline V gene are KGHSH and LQKENI. CDR3 nucleotides: TGTGCCAGCTCACCAAATGAATACGAGCAGTACGTC. Translated: CASSPNEYEQYV.

This clonotype was detected a few times. The J gene is TRBJ1-1, the V gene TRBV2; D uncertain. The V and J ends lost 10 bases and 4 bases respectively, with 19 bases between them. This CDR3 is 14 amino acids long. The V gene's germline CDR1 is SNHLY and CDR2 FYNNEI. The CDR3 DNA follows: TGTGCCACCTCTTCGGATCTCATCGGCACTGAAGCTTTCTTT. Amino acid sequence: CATSSDLIGTEAFF.

The chain is built from TRBV7-9 and TRBJ2-7; the D gene could be TRBD1 or TRBD2 (5 bases each). The CDR3 length is 14 residues. Germline CDR1 SEHNR, CDR2 FQNEAQ (reference sequence). V lost 5 bases and J 2 bases, leaving 13 bases between the germline ends. The CDR3 loop reads CASSPRDQTYEQYV. CDR3 in DNA: TGTGCCAGCAGCCCCCGGGACCAAACCTACGAGCAGTACGTC.

Only a few counts were recorded for this clonotype. The V and J genes are TRBV20-1 and TRBJ2-7, with unresolved D. The CDR3 spans 13 residues. V was clipped by 2 bases and J by 0 bases, with 8 bases between them. Germline V gene data show CDR1 as DFQATT and CDR2 as SNEGSKA (reference sequence). The CDR3 region has the DNA TGCAGTGCTAGAACCAGATCCTCCTACGAGCAGTACGTC. Translated: CSARTRSSYEQYV.

Here the CDR3 DNA reads TGTGCCACCAGCAGAGAGGCCAGCAATCAGCCCCAGCATTTT. Its translation: CATSREASNQPQHF. The V call is TRBV15, the J call TRBJ1-5; no reliable D call. The CDR3 has 14 amino acids. Germline CDR1 LNHNV, CDR2 YYDKDF (reference sequence). Trimming pared 0 bases from V and 1 base from J, leaving 4 bases between.

This clonotype was counted a single time. V gene TRBV28 combines with J gene TRBJ2-3; TRBD2 matches 8 bases. The J segment lost 8 bases and the V segment lost 3 bases, leaving 7 bases of the junction unmatched. Looked up from germline, CDR1 is MDHEN and CDR2 is SYDVKM. There are 14 residues in the CDR3. The CDR3 DNA sequence: TGTGCCAGCAGTTTCTTTACGGGGGGGCCTACGCAGTATTTT. Protein product: CASSFFTGGPTQYF.

Of note for this clonotype: An end of the junction differs from the germline gene, which may be a read error. This sequence joins TRBV7-6 and TRBJ1-1; 7 bases agree with TRBD1. In germline, CDR1 is SGHVS, CDR2 FNYEAQ. The CDR3 has 16 residues. The CDR3 spells CATSLVEGATVTEAFF. The CDR3 nucleotides read TGTGCCACCAGCTTAGTTGAGGGGGCGACGGTCACTGAAGCTTTCTTT.

This chain joins TRBV28 and TRBJ1-1; D might be TRBD1 (5 bases). In germline, CDR1 is MDHEN, CDR2 SYDVKM. V dropped 3 bases and J dropped 2 bases, with 10 bases sitting between them. This CDR3 spans 14 amino acids. The CDR3 loop is CASSFHRSNTEAFF. The DNA of the CDR3 is TGTGCCAGCAGTTTTCACAGGTCTAACACTGAAGCTTTCTTT.

The chain recombines TRBV27 with TRBJ1-2; 9 bases are a match to TRBD1. V shed 4 bases, J shed 4 bases, and the junction held 4 bases outside the gene matches. In germline, CDR1 is MNHEY, CDR2 SMNVEV (reference sequence). This CDR3 contains 14 residues. The CDR3 DNA follows: TGTGCCAGCAGTTACGCGGGACAGGGCTATGGCTACACCTTC. Protein: CASSYAGQGYGYTF.

This clonotype showed up many times. The rearrangement links TRBV7-9 to TRBJ2-7; D call uncertain. V gave up 1 base and J gave up 2 bases, with 3 bases separating them. The CDR3 sequence is 12 residues long. The germline gives CDR1 SEHNR, CDR2 FQNEAQ (reference sequence). This CDR3 is CASSLDPYEQYF. In nucleotides, the CDR3 is TGTGCCAGCAGCTTAGATCCCTACGAGCAGTACTTC.

This clonotype turned up a few times. The genes are TRBV12-5 and TRBJ2-3; 12 nucleotides align to TRBD2. CDR3 size: 17 residues. The germline V gene has CDR1 LGHNT and CDR2 FRNRAP. The V segment lost 5 bases and the J segment 4 bases; nucleotides outside the gene matches: 10. The CDR3 is CASGPRTSGAEADTQYF. The CDR3 region has the DNA TGTGCTAGTGGTCCTAGGACTAGCGGGGCCGAGGCAGATACGCAGTATTTT.

The CDR3 here is CASSIGPGRVQETQYF. The CDR3, as DNA: TGTGCCAGTAGTATAGGCCCGGGACGCGTACAAGAGACCCAGTACTTC. The rearrangement uses TRBV19 and TRBJ2-5, with D tentatively TRBD1 or TRBD2 (5 bases each). The CDR3 length is 16 residues. Between the trimmed V and J ends, which lost 1 base and 2 bases, there was a span of 14 bases. The germline V gene encodes CDR1 LNHDA and CDR2 SQIVND (reference sequence).

The V and J genes are TRBV4-2 and TRBJ2-3; 13 bases are a match to TRBD2. J was trimmed by 6 bases and V by 1 base; bases with no gene match: 7. The V gene's germline CDR1 is LGHNA and CDR2 YNFKEQ. This CDR3 region has 17 residues. The DNA of the CDR3 is TGTGCCAGCAGCCAAGGGGGGACTAGCGGGATTCAGGATACGCAGTATTTT. Encoded protein: CASSQGGTSGIQDTQYF.